Listed here are 29 T cell receptor beta chains from one sample, sequenced in a study of T cell changes during pregnancy in multiple sclerosis (dated by TCRdb to between 2019 and 2020). Library construction relied on the immunoSEQ multiplex PCR assay. Drawn from immuneACCESS, this table holds only the in-frame rearrangements with V and J called that TCRdb kept. Clones are partly lost; checked studies trace under half to an unresolved V gene and leave the rest unexplained. In all, the sample holds nearly 40,000 clones, and 92% of those were seen once. Around 0.73% of the sample is in the top ten clones. The specimen was CD4+ T cells from peripheral blood mononuclear cells, collected before pregnancy. Receptor source: a female donor with multiple sclerosis, enrolled in a pregnancy study.

The chain couples TRBV7-6 to TRBJ2-1, with D perhaps TRBD2 (5 bases). The V and J ends lost 5 bases and 4 bases respectively, with 15 bases between them. Germline V gene sequence: CDR1 SGHVS, CDR2 FNYEAQ. The CDR3 is 15 amino acids. CDR3 loop: CASSLLSDSYNEQFF. As DNA, the CDR3 is TGTGCCAGCAGCCTACTTTCGGACTCTTACAATGAGCAGTTCTTC.

This clone was seen a few times. This chain joins TRBV2 and TRBJ1-4, with 10 bases identical to TRBD1. V gave up 4 bases and J gave up 11 bases; unmatched junction bases: 4. The CDR3 runs 13 residues. Germline V lookup: CDR1 SNHLY, CDR2 FYNNEI. The CDR3 DNA is TGTGCCAGCAGTGGACAGGGGGCGGGTAAACTGTTTTTT. It specifies CASSGQGAGKLFF. Using reference TRBV2 and TRBJ1-4 for the parts outside the CDR3, the full variable domain is EPEVTQTPSHQVTQMGQEVILRCVPISNHLYFYWYRQILGQKVEFLVSFYNNEISEKSEIFDDQFSVERPDGSNFTLKIRSTKLEDSAMYFCASSGQGAGKLFFGSGTQLSVL.

The chain carries TRBV6-5 and TRBJ1-3; D gene unclear. CDR1 is MNHEY and CDR2 is SVGAGI in the germline V gene. The CDR3 runs to 16 residues. Trimming removed 0 bases from V and 4 bases from J, with 13 bases in between. For the CDR3, the DNA is TGTGCCAGCAGTTACTCGTCGGTAGCGGCCGGAAACACCATATATTTT. Protein product: CASSYSSVAAGNTIYF.

Concerning this clone: The junction departs from germline at one end; a sequencing error may be responsible. V gene TRBV20-1 combines with J gene TRBJ2-7, with D maybe TRBD2 (5 bases). CDR1 and CDR2 from the germline V gene are DFQATT and SNEGSKA (reference sequence). This CDR3 region has 11 residues. Here the CDR3 DNA reads TGCAGTGCTGGAGAGCGGTACGAGCAGTACTTC. Protein product: CSAGERYEQYF.

The rearrangement uses TRBV28 and TRBJ2-2, with 13 bases aligning to TRBD2. Germline trimming cut 5 bases from V and 6 bases from J; bases unmatched to any gene: 6. CDR3 size: 16 residues. Germline V gene data show CDR1 as MDHEN and CDR2 as SYDVKM. The CDR3 here is CASSPGTSGNAGELFF. The CDR3 nucleotides are TGTGCCAGCAGTCCGGGGACTAGCGGGAATGCCGGGGAGCTGTTTTTT.

The table lists this clone with a count of one. The V and J genes are TRBV2 and TRBJ1-6; TRBD1 matches 10 bases. The CDR3 has 17 amino acids. J was trimmed by 8 bases and V by 8 bases; bases with no gene match: 15. The germline gives CDR1 SNHLY, CDR2 FYNNEI. This chain's CDR3 is CASRQGARAGSDSPLHF. The CDR3 DNA reads as TGTGCCAGCCGACAGGGGGCTCGGGCAGGGTCTGATTCACCCCTCCACTTT.

This sequence joins TRBV6-5 and TRBJ2-7, with TRBD2 matching 7 bases. The CDR3 covers 11 residues. Per germline, CDR1 MNHEY and CDR2 SVGAGI. The V segment lost 4 bases and the J segment 12 bases; nucleotides outside the gene matches: 6. CDR3 DNA: TGTGCCAGCAGTTCAGGACTAGATACGTACTTC. Translated, it gives CASSSGLDTYF.

This chain joins TRBV29-1 and TRBJ2-1, with 8 bases lining up with TRBD1. The V and J ends lost 6 bases and 7 bases, in that order; junction bases with no gene match: 17. Germline V lookup: CDR1 SQVTM, CDR2 ANQGSEA. This CDR3 contains 16 residues. The CDR3 loop is CSVAGTGPGRSNEQFF. The CDR3, as DNA: TGCAGCGTGGCAGGGACAGGACCGGGAAGATCTAATGAGCAGTTCTTC.

This chain links TRBV2 with TRBJ1-6; 7 nucleotides agree with TRBD1. With V trimmed by 0 bases and J by 10 bases, 3 bases remained unmatched. CDR3 length: 14 amino acids. Germline V gives CDR1 SNHLY, CDR2 FYNNEI. The CDR3 sequence is CASSEAGGGSPLHF. CDR3 bases: TGTGCCAGCAGTGAAGCAGGGGGCGGATCACCCCTCCACTTT. Using reference TRBV2 and TRBJ1-6 for the parts outside the CDR3, the full variable domain is EPEVTQTPSHQVTQMGQEVILRCVPISNHLYFYWYRQILGQKVEFLVSFYNNEISEKSEIFDDQFSVERPDGSNFTLKIRSTKLEDSAMYFCASSEAGGGSPLHFGNGTRLTVT.

This rearrangement joins TRBV6-6 to TRBJ1-1, with 8 bases that match TRBD1. The CDR3 is 13 amino acids. With V trimmed by 8 bases and J by 0 bases, 2 bases remained unmatched. The germline V gene encodes CDR1 MNHNY and CDR2 SVGAGI (reference sequence). Here the CDR3 reads CASVGQVNTEAFF. DNA for the CDR3: TGTGCCAGCGTGGGACAGGTGAACACTGAAGCTTTCTTT.

V gene TRBV4-2 combines with J gene TRBJ2-7; TRBD2 aligns across 15 bases. V shed 2 bases, J shed 2 bases, and the junction held 13 bases outside the gene matches. The CDR3 length is 20 residues. Germline CDR1 and CDR2: LGHNA and YNFKEQ. The CDR3 DNA is TGTGCCAGCAGCCAAACTACGAAGGGACTAGCGGGAGGTCGCCCCTACGAGCAGTACTTC. Translation: CASSQTTKGLAGGRPYEQYF.

The chain carries TRBV27 and TRBJ2-1; TRBD2 matches at 10 bases. V gave up 1 base and J gave up 1 base; unmatched junction bases: 13. Germline CDR1 and CDR2: MNHEY and SMNVEV (reference sequence). The CDR3 runs 20 residues. CDR3 sequence: CASSLFSLAGVLASYNEQFF. CDR3 nucleotide sequence: TGTGCCAGCAGTTTATTCAGCCTAGCGGGAGTCCTCGCATCCTACAATGAGCAGTTCTTC.

The chain links TRBV9 to TRBJ2-1, with a possible D match to TRBD2 (6 bases). The CDR3 length is 15 residues. The ends were cut back, 5 bases at V and 8 bases at J, with 20 bases in the middle. Germline V gene sequence: CDR1 SGDLS, CDR2 YYNGEE. The DNA for the CDR3 is TGTGCCAGCAGTTTTCTTCCTCGCGGGGAGGATGAGCAGTTCTTC. As protein: CASSFLPRGEDEQFF.

Concerning this clone: Sequence at one end of the junction differs from germline and may be a read error. The chain is built from TRBV6-6 and TRBJ1-2; 11 nucleotides align to TRBD1. CDR3 length equals 15 residues. Per germline, CDR1 MNHNY and CDR2 SVGAGI (reference sequence). The CDR3 DNA follows: TGTGCCAACAGTTACCCGGGACAGGGGGGCTATGGCTACACCTTC. This codes for CANSYPGQGGYGYTF.

The chain has TRBV14 and TRBJ2-7; TRBD2 aligns across 13 bases. The CDR3 covers 15 residues. From germline, CDR1 is SGHDN and CDR2 FVKESK. Trimming cost V 6 bases and J 5 bases; bases outside gene matches: 7. CDR3 protein: CASRNSGTSGNEQYF. The CDR3, as DNA: TGTGCCAGCAGAAATTCCGGGACTAGCGGGAACGAGCAGTACTTC.

This CDR3 is CASSEETNTGELFF. In DNA, the CDR3 is TGTGCCAGCAGCGAAGAGACGAACACCGGGGAGCTGTTTTTT. This chain links TRBV5-4 with TRBJ2-2; D is uncertain. Germline V gene sequence: CDR1 SGHNT, CDR2 YYREEE (reference sequence). V lost 4 bases and J 0 bases, leaving 7 bases between the germline ends. The length of the CDR3 is 14 residues.

V is TRBV5-1 and J is TRBJ2-3; tentative D call: TRBD2 (5 bases). Germline V lookup: CDR1 SGHRS, CDR2 YFSETQ. This CDR3 has 15 residues. V lost 5 bases to trimming and J lost 4 bases, with 17 bases between them. In DNA, the CDR3 is TGCGCCAGCAGAACTAGTGGACTGAGTGCAGATACGCAGTATTTT. Amino acid sequence: CASRTSGLSADTQYF. Full variable domain (missing parts from reference TRBV5-1 and TRBJ2-3): KAGVTQTPRYLIKTRGQQVTLSCSPISGHRSVSWYQQTPGQGLQFLFEYFSETQRNKGNFPGRFSGRQFSNSRSEMNVSTLELGDSALYLCASRTSGLSADTQYFGPGTRLTVL.

This chain links TRBV18 with TRBJ2-6, with a possible D match to TRBD2 (6 bases). V lost 4 bases and J lost 4, with 11 bases in between. CDR1 and CDR2 (germline): KGHSH, LQKENI. The CDR3 runs 15 residues. The CDR3 is CASSQEGRGANVLTF. The CDR3 DNA follows: TGTGCCAGCTCACAGGAGGGGAGAGGGGCCAACGTCCTGACTTTC.

V gene TRBV28 combines with J gene TRBJ2-7, with 8 bases fitting TRBD1. CDR1 is MDHEN, CDR2 SYDVKM, per germline. J lost 7 bases, V lost 2 bases, and 4 bases had no gene match. CDR3 length equals 13 residues. CDR3 in amino acids: CASSLQGAGEQYF. DNA for the CDR3: TGTGCCAGCAGTTTACAGGGGGCGGGTGAGCAGTACTTC.

J is TRBJ1-4 and V is TRBV15, with D possibly being TRBD1 (5 bases). This CDR3 has 16 residues. V lost 0 bases and J 5 bases, leaving 13 bases between the germline ends. In germline, CDR1 is LNHNV, CDR2 YYDKDF (reference sequence). CDR3: CATSREFGAPNEKLFF. The CDR3, as DNA: TGTGCCACCAGCAGAGAGTTTGGGGCCCCCAATGAAAAACTGTTTTTT.

The chain recombines TRBV19 with TRBJ1-4; 11 bases align to TRBD1. V shed 5 bases and J 8 bases; nucleotides not matched to a gene: 13. This CDR3 region has 17 residues. CDR1 is LNHDA, CDR2 SQIVND, per germline (reference sequence). Here the CDR3 DNA reads TGTGCCAGTAGTGATGGGGCTGGGGGACAGGGGGGCGAAAAACTGTTTTTT. Translated, it gives CASSDGAGGQGGEKLFF.

The chain couples TRBV6-5 to TRBJ1-2; a possible D gene is TRBD1 (5 bases). V was clipped by 6 bases and J by 0 bases, with 14 bases between them. CDR1 MNHEY and CDR2 SVGAGI come from the germline V gene. The CDR3 spans 15 residues. Here the CDR3 DNA reads TGTGCCAGCAGGCCCTGGAGGGGCTCTAACTATGGCTACACCTTC. Its protein product is CASRPWRGSNYGYTF.

The chain couples TRBV4-2 to TRBJ2-2; 8 positions match TRBD1. The CDR3 sequence is 16 residues long. Trimming cost V 5 bases and J 5 bases; bases outside gene matches: 10. Germline values: CDR1 LGHNA, CDR2 YNFKEQ. CDR3 protein: CASSTQTGERTGELFF. The CDR3 nucleotides are TGTGCCAGCAGCACCCAGACAGGGGAGAGAACCGGGGAGCTGTTTTTT.

CDR3 residues: CASSRDFLNTGELFF. CDR3 bases: TGTGCCAGCAGCCGGGACTTTCTTAACACCGGGGAGCTGTTTTTT. V is TRBV2 and J is TRBJ2-2; a possible D gene is TRBD2 (6 bases). V shed 6 bases and J shed 2 bases, with 13 bases lying between them. Germline CDR1 SNHLY, CDR2 FYNNEI. This CDR3 has 15 amino acids. Drawing the rest from reference TRBV2 and TRBJ2-2, the complete variable domain is EPEVTQTPSHQVTQMGQEVILRCVPISNHLYFYWYRQILGQKVEFLVSFYNNEISEKSEIFDDQFSVERPDGSNFTLKIRSTKLEDSAMYFCASSRDFLNTGELFFGEGSRLTVL.

This chain uses TRBV6-6 with TRBJ2-7, with 7 bases aligning to TRBD2. The CDR3 is 15 residues long. After removal of 6 bases from V and 2 bases from J, the junction contained 10 bases not matched to a gene. Germline V gene data show CDR1 as MNHNY and CDR2 as SVGAGI (reference sequence). The CDR3: CASSYPQGLTYEQYF. The CDR3 coding sequence is TGTGCCAGCAGCTACCCCCAGGGACTAACCTACGAGCAGTACTTC.

The CDR3, as DNA: TGTGCCAGCAGCTTAGGAACAGGGGTTGAGCAGTTCTTC. Protein: CASSLGTGVEQFF. The V and J genes are TRBV11-3 and TRBJ2-1; 7 bases line up with TRBD1. V lost 1 base, J lost 9 bases, and 3 bases stayed unmatched. The germline CDR1 and CDR2 sequences are SGHNT and YENEEA. This CDR3 contains 13 residues.

This sequence joins TRBV10-1 and TRBJ2-1; D possibly corresponds to TRBD2 (6 bases). This CDR3 is built from 14 residues. With 5 bases removed from V and 4 bases from J, the gap between germline ends came to 12 bases. Germline V gene sequence: CDR1 WNHNN, CDR2 SYGVQD (reference sequence). The CDR3 DNA sequence: TGCGCCAGCAGTCCGAGGGACTCTTACAATGAGCAGTTCTTC. Protein: CASSPRDSYNEQFF.

V is TRBV6-1 and J is TRBJ1-4; D is uncertain. Looked up from germline, CDR1 is MNHNS and CDR2 is SASEGT. The CDR3 length is 21 residues. Trimming stripped 2 bases from V and 0 bases from J, with 25 bases between. The CDR3 DNA reads as TGTGCCAGCAGTGAAATCGTTCGGCTCGGGTCCCGGGTCCCAACTAATGAAAAACTGTTTTTT. Translating gives CASSEIVRLGSRVPTNEKLFF.

This chain uses TRBV27 with TRBJ2-3; the match to TRBD2 covers 7 bases. Germline CDR1 and CDR2: MNHEY and SMNVEV (reference sequence). This CDR3 has 13 amino acids. V lost 2 bases to trimming and J lost 6 bases; unmatched junction nucleotides: 2. The CDR3 sequence is CASSLREGDTQYF. CDR3 nucleotide sequence: TGTGCCAGCAGTTTAAGGGAGGGGGATACGCAGTATTTT.